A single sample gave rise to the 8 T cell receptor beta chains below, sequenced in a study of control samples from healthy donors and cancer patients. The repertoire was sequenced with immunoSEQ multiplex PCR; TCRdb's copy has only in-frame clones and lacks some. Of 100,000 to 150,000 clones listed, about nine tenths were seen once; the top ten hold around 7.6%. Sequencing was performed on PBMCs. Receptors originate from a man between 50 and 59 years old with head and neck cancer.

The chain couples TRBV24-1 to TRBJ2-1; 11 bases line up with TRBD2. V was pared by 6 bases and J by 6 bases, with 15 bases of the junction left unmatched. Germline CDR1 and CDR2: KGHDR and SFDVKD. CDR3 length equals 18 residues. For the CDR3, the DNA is TGTGCCACCAGTACTAGCGGGAGCGGATTTATCTCTATCAATGAGCAGTTCTTC. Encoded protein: CATSTSGSGFISINEQFF.

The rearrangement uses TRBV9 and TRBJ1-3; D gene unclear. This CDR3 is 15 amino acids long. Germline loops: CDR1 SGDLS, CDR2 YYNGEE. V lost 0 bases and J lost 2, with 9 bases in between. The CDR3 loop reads CASSVGANPGNTIYF. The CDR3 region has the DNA TGTGCCAGCAGCGTAGGGGCGAATCCTGGAAACACCATATATTTT.

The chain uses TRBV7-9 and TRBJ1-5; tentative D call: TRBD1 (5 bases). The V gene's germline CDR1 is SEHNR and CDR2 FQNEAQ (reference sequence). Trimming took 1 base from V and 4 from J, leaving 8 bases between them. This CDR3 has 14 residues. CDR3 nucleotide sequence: TGTGCCAGCAGCTTAGGGGGGGTGAATCAGCCCCAGCATTTT. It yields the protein CASSLGGVNQPQHF.

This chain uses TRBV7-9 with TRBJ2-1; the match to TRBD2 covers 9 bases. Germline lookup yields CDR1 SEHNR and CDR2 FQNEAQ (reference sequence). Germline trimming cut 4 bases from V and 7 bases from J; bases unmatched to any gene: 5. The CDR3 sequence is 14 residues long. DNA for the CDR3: TGTGCCAGCAGCTATGTAGCGGGGGTGAATGAGCAGTTCTTC. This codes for CASSYVAGVNEQFF.

CDR3 protein: CASSTSQNTEAFF. The CDR3 DNA sequence: TGTGCCAGTAGTACCAGCCAGAACACTGAAGCTTTCTTT. The gene calls are TRBV19 and TRBJ1-1, with D unclear. V was cut by 4 bases and J by 1 base, with 7 bases left in between. Germline loops: CDR1 LNHDA, CDR2 SQIVND (reference sequence). The CDR3 runs to 13 residues.

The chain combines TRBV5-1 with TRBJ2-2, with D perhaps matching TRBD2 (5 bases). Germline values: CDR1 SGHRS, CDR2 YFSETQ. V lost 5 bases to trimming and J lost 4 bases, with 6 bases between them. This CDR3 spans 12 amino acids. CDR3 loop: CASSGLTGELFF. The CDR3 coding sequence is TGCGCCAGCAGTGGACTCACCGGGGAGCTGTTTTTT. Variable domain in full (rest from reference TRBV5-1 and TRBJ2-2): KAGVTQTPRYLIKTRGQQVTLSCSPISGHRSVSWYQQTPGQGLQFLFEYFSETQRNKGNFPGRFSGRQFSNSRSEMNVSTLELGDSALYLCASSGLTGELFFGEGSRLTVL.

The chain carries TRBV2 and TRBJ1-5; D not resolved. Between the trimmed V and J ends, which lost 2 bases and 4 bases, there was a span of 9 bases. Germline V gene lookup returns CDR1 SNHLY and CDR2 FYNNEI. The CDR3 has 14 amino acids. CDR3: CASSESTRNQPQHF. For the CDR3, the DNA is TGTGCCAGCAGTGAATCGACGCGGAATCAGCCCCAGCATTTT.

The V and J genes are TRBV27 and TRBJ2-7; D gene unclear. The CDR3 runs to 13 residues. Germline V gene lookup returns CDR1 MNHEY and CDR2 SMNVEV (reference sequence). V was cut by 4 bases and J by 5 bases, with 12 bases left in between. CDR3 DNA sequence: TGTGCCAGCAGTTCCAGAAAAGGGAACGAGCAGTACTTC. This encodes CASSSRKGNEQYF.